The entry below describes one T cell receptor (beta chain). As handled by the study authors: Amplifying reference gene primers gave estimates of nucleated cell counts. Profiling relied on immunoSEQ multiplex PCR, and the TCRdb table lists in-frame clones only, not all of them. For V, J and clone size, that table is used; D and trimming come from the DNA. The sample includes about 330,000 clones, 87% of them seen just once. This sample is drawn from a study of blood T cell repertoires in COVID-19. Patients in Seattle were enrolled during active infection, then followed longitudinally. Sequenced: peripheral blood. The sequence was obtained from a man aged 25-45 years with COVID-19, enrolled during active disease.

CDR3 region: CASSPGQGQNEKLFF. CDR3 coding DNA: TGTGCCAGCAGCCCTGGACAGGGTCAGAATGAAAAACTGTTTTTT. V gene TRBV7-9 combines with J gene TRBJ1-4; 8 positions agree with TRBD1. Germline values: CDR1 SEHNR, CDR2 FQNEAQ (reference sequence). This CDR3 has 15 residues. With 5 bases clipped from V and 5 bases from J, the junction kept 7 bases outside the gene matches.